These T cell receptor beta chains were read from a single sample in a study of blood T cell repertoires in COVID-19. TCRdb's table, derived via immunoSEQ multiplex PCR, lists solely in-frame clones and lacks some. In the table there are about 300,000 clones, nearly 90% of which are singletons. The sequenced material came from PBMCs or T cells enriched from blood (not recorded which). These receptors all stem from a woman in her thirties who had recovered from COVID-19. CDR3s include the opening cysteine and the closing phenylalanine or tryptophan. Fields, in order: D gene, V gene, clone size, J gene, CDR3 DNA, CDR3 protein. The D gene is left open where the match is weak. Rows may omit the clone size; those that give it use once, few, many or a size class.

>NA|TRBV6-2/TRBV6-3|NA|TRBJ2-7
TGTGCCAGCAGTTACTCGGCAGGGACCTACGAGCAGTACTTC
CASSYSAGTYEQYF
>TRBD1|TRBV4-1|NA|TRBJ2-7
TGCGCCAGCAGCCAAGATAGGGGGACAGGGTTGGTCGAGCAGTACTTC
CASSQDRGTGLVEQYF
>TRBD1|TRBV28|NA|TRBJ1-2
TGTGCCAGCAGTTTAACAGGGGGCGATGGCTACACCTTC
CASSLTGGDGYTF
>NA|TRBV7-8|NA|TRBJ1-5
TGTGCCAGCAGCTCCAGGAATAGCAATCAGCCCCAGCATTTT
CASSSRNSNQPQHF
>TRBD1|TRBV9|NA|TRBJ1-3
TGTGCCAGCAGCGGGACAGGCTCTGGAAACACCATATATTTT
CASSGTGSGNTIYF
>TRBD2|TRBV5-1|NA|TRBJ2-2
TGCGCCAGCAGTAGACTAGCGGGGATCAACACCGGGGAGCTGTTTTTT
CASSRLAGINTGELFF
>TRBD1|TRBV25-1|NA|TRBJ1-6
TGTGCCAGCAGTGAATTTACAGGGGGCTCACCCCTCCACTTT
CASSEFTGGSPLHF
>NA|TRBV2|once|TRBJ2-7
TGTGCCAGCAGTCCTTCCGTATACGAGCAGTACTTC
CASSPSVYEQYF
>NA|TRBV9|NA|TRBJ1-3
TGTGCCAGCAGCCCTCAAGCCCCGGGATACGGAAACACCATATATTTT
CASSPQAPGYGNTIYF
>TRBD1|TRBV7-2|NA|TRBJ2-2
TGTGCCAGCAGCCCCGGACAGGGGGCTGGCACCGGGGAGCTGTTTTTT
CASSPGQGAGTGELFF
>TRBD1|TRBV12-3/TRBV12-4|NA|TRBJ2-1
TGTGCCAGCAGTCCCGACAGGGGGGGGCAGTTCTTC
CASSPDRGGQFF
>TRBD1|TRBV6-2/TRBV6-3|NA|TRBJ1-2
TGTGCCAGCAGTTCCTACCCGCCGGGACAGGGAAGTGGCTACACCTTC
CASSSYPPGQGSGYTF
>NA|TRBV7-9|NA|TRBJ1-1
TGTGCCAGCAGCTTAGAGGCTGTGATCGGGGCTGAAGCTTTCTTT
CASSLEAVIGAEAFF
>TRBD2|TRBV6-6|NA|TRBJ2-5
TGTGCCACCCTTCGGGGCGGGGGGGCGGAGACCCAGTACTTC
CATLRGGGAETQYF
>TRBD2|TRBV14|once|TRBJ2-5
TGTGCCAGCAGCCACGGGACTAGCGGGGGCCTACAAGAGACCCAGTACTTC
CASSHGTSGGLQETQYF
>TRBD1|TRBV29-1|NA|TRBJ1-1
TGCAGCGTTATCACCGGGACAGGGTTTATGGAAGCTTTCTTT
CSVITGTGFMEAFF
>NA|TRBV11-2|NA|TRBJ1-3
TGTGCCAGCAGCCCTGGACGGGGCTCTGGAAACACCATATATTTT
CASSPGRGSGNTIYF
>TRBD2|TRBV15|NA|TRBJ2-1
TGTGCCACCAGCGGCTCTAGCGGGGGGACAAACAATGAGCAGTTCTTC
CATSGSSGGTNNEQFF
>NA|TRBV5-1|NA|TRBJ2-2
TGCGCCAGCAGCCCACAGGCCAGGGGGGACACCGGGGAGCTGTTTTTT
CASSPQARGDTGELFF
>NA|TRBV3-1/TRBV3-2|NA|TRBJ2-3
TGTGCCAGCAGCCAACGGGGGGCGGATACGCAGTATTTT
CASSQRGADTQYF
>TRBD1|TRBV11-1|NA|TRBJ2-7
TGTGCCAGCAGCTTCGCACAGGGGGGCTACGAGCAGTACTTC
CASSFAQGGYEQYF
>TRBD1|TRBV7-6|NA|TRBJ2-5
TGTGCCAGCAGCTTATACGCCGGGACAGGGAAAGAGACCCAGTACTTC
CASSLYAGTGKETQYF
>NA|TRBV6-5|NA|TRBJ1-1
TGTGCCGGCAGAACAGGGTCGCACACTGAAGCTTTCTTT
CAGRTGSHTEAFF
>TRBD1|TRBV7-8|NA|TRBJ2-7
TGTGCCAGCAGTCTTAGGGGACAGGGGTCCCACGAGCAGTACTTC
CASSLRGQGSHEQYF